These T cell receptor beta chains were read from a single sample in a study of blood T cells in healthy people across ages. TCRdb passed the 5' RACE reads through MiXCR, listing each CDR3 protein once. Of a few hundred thousand distinct CDR3 sequences in the sample, about 55% are singletons; the top ten hold under 65%. Sample: blood. The receptors were gathered from a man between 60 and 75 years old in good health. Each CDR3 is given with its conserved first and last residue. A D gene is named only where the DNA matches it firmly. Rows may omit the clone size; those that give it use once, few, many or a size class.

V: TRBV14
size: NA
D: NA
J: TRBJ1-1
length: 14
DNA: TGTGCCAGCAGCCTTAGGGGTTACGGCACTGAAGCTTTCTTT
CDR3: CASSLRGYGTEAFF

V: TRBV30
size: NA
D: TRBD1
J: TRBJ2-7
length: 13
DNA: TGTGCCTGGAGGGGACAGGGGAACTACGAGCAGTACTTC
CDR3: CAWRGQGNYEQYF

V: TRBV6-6
size: NA
D: NA
J: TRBJ1-2
length: 12
DNA: TGTGCCAGCAGTTCCGGTCCCTATGGCTACACCTTC
CDR3: CASSSGPYGYTF

V: TRBV20-1
size: few
D: TRBD1
J: TRBJ2-7
length: 14
DNA: TGCAGTGCTAGAGATACAGGGGGTTCCTACGAGCAGTACTTC
CDR3: CSARDTGGSYEQYF

V: TRBV6-5
size: few
D: NA
J: TRBJ1-6
length: 18
DNA: TGTGCCAGCAGTTACGAGGGGCTGGGTGGCTCCTATAATTCACCCCTCCACTTT
CDR3: CASSYEGLGGSYNSPLHF

V: TRBV20-1
size: NA
D: TRBD1
J: TRBJ2-7
length: 13
DNA: TGCAGTGCCACGACAGGGGGCGACTACGGGCAGTACTTC
CDR3: CSATTGGDYGQYF

V: TRBV29-1
size: NA
D: TRBD2
J: TRBJ2-1
length: 14
DNA: TGCAGCGTCGGGGGACTAGCGGGAGGGGGTGAGCAGTTCTTC
CDR3: CSVGGLAGGGEQFF

V: TRBV7-6
size: NA
D: NA
J: TRBJ1-5
length: 15
DNA: TGTGCCAGCAGCTTAGACGGGGGGGTCGATCAGCCCCAGCATTTT
CDR3: CASSLDGGVDQPQHF

V: TRBV5-1
size: NA
D: TRBD2
J: TRBJ2-3
length: 16
DNA: TGCGCCAGCAGCTTGGCCGGGGGACTAGCTTCAGATACGCTGTATTTT
CDR3: CASSLAGGLASDTLYF

V: TRBV10-3
size: NA
D: TRBD2
J: TRBJ2-1
length: 12
DNA: TGTGCCATCACAACTAGCGGCAATGAGCAGTTCTTC
CDR3: CAITTSGNEQFF

V: TRBV28
size: NA
D: TRBD1
J: TRBJ1-1
length: 21
DNA: TGTGCCAGCAGTTTATCGCCTCTCCAGGGGGAATTACCCTCCTTGAACACTGAAGCTTTCTTT
CDR3: CASSLSPLQGELPSLNTEAFF

V: TRBV28
size: many
D: NA
J: TRBJ1-1
length: 14
DNA: TGTGCCAGCGGGGGAGGGGCGCTGAACACTGAAGCTTTCTTT
CDR3: CASGGGALNTEAFF

V: TRBV29-1
size: NA
D: NA
J: TRBJ2-7
length: 12
DNA: TGCAGCGTCCCATTCGTGGGGCGGGATCAGTACTTC
CDR3: CSVPFVGRDQYF

V: TRBV2
size: once
D: TRBD1
J: TRBJ2-7
length: 13
DNA: TGTGCCAGCAGTGAACAGGGGGACTACGAGCAGTACTTC
CDR3: CASSEQGDYEQYF

V: TRBV3-1
size: few
D: NA
J: TRBJ2-7
length: 12
DNA: TGTGCCAGCAGCCAAGGAGACCACGAGCAGTACTTC
CDR3: CASSQGDHEQYF

V: TRBV20-1
size: many
D: TRBD2
J: TRBJ2-7
length: 14
DNA: TGCAGTGCTAGAGGACTAGCGGGTAGGAACGAGCAGTACTTC
CDR3: CSARGLAGRNEQYF

V: TRBV6-1
size: NA
D: TRBD2
J: TRBJ2-7
length: 12
DNA: TGTGGCAGCGGGGACGGAGCCTACGAGCAGTACTTC
CDR3: CGSGDGAYEQYF

V: TRBV14
size: NA
D: NA
J: TRBJ2-2
length: 14
DNA: TGTGCCAGCAGCCAAGACGCTTGGACCGGGGAGCTGTTTTTT
CDR3: CASSQDAWTGELFF

V: TRBV7-9
size: NA
D: NA
J: TRBJ1-3
length: 14
DNA: TGTGCCAGCAGCTTTCGGGACACTGGAAACACCATATATTTT
CDR3: CASSFRDTGNTIYF

V: TRBV5-1
size: NA
D: NA
J: TRBJ2-5
length: 15
DNA: TGCGCCAGCAGCTTGGGCCCCACTCAGCAAGAGACCCAGTACTTC
CDR3: CASSLGPTQQETQYF

V: TRBV3-1
size: NA
D: TRBD2
J: TRBJ2-7
length: 14
DNA: TGTGCCAGCAGCCAAACTAGGACTAGCTACGAGCAGTACTTC
CDR3: CASSQTRTSYEQYF

V: TRBV28
size: few
D: NA
J: TRBJ2-6
length: 13
DNA: TGTGCCAGCAGCTTAAGGTGGGCCAACGTCCTGACTTTC
CDR3: CASSLRWANVLTF

V: TRBV6-2/TRBV6-3
size: NA
D: NA
J: TRBJ2-1
length: 15
DNA: TGTGCCAGCAGTTACTCGACAGCGAACTACAATGAGCAGTTCTTC
CDR3: CASSYSTANYNEQFF

V: TRBV20-1
size: NA
D: NA
J: TRBJ2-1
length: 11
DNA: TGCAGTGCTAGCCTAAGCAATGAGCAGTTCTTC
CDR3: CSASLSNEQFF

V: TRBV9
size: NA
D: NA
J: TRBJ2-1
length: 12
DNA: TGTGCCAGCAGCTACACAGGGTCCGAGCAGTTCTTC
CDR3: CASSYTGSEQFF

V: TRBV7-3
size: NA
D: NA
J: TRBJ2-1
length: 13
DNA: TGTGCCAGCAGCCCTGGGCATCGGGAGACCCAGTTCTTC
CDR3: CASSPGHRETQFF

V: TRBV10-1
size: NA
D: NA
J: TRBJ2-1
length: 14
DNA: TGCGCCAGCAGTGACCGGGGGGCTTGGGATGAGCAGTTCTTC
CDR3: CASSDRGAWDEQFF

V: TRBV19
size: NA
D: NA
J: TRBJ2-7
length: 15
DNA: TGTGCCAGTAGTACGCCGGGCCAGTTCTCCTACGAGCAGTACTTC
CDR3: CASSTPGQFSYEQYF

V: TRBV18
size: NA
D: TRBD1
J: TRBJ2-7
length: 14
DNA: TGTGCCAGCGAGCGGACAGGGCCCCCCTACGAGCAGTACTTC
CDR3: CASERTGPPYEQYF

V: TRBV6-2/TRBV6-3
size: NA
D: TRBD1
J: TRBJ1-1
length: 16
DNA: TGTGCCAGCAGTTACTCTGCGGACAGGGTGTGGACTGAAGCTTTCTTT
CDR3: CASSYSADRVWTEAFF

V: TRBV29-1
size: few
D: TRBD1
J: TRBJ2-3
length: 14
DNA: TGCAGCGTTGTGGACAGGGGCAGTATAGATACGCAGTATTTT
CDR3: CSVVDRGSIDTQYF

V: TRBV4-1
size: NA
D: NA
J: TRBJ2-7
length: 15
DNA: TGCGCCAGCAGCCAAGTGCAGGGGCCCTACAATGAGCAGTACTTC
CDR3: CASSQVQGPYNEQYF

V: TRBV6-6
size: NA
D: NA
J: TRBJ2-3
length: 14
DNA: TGTGCCAGCAGGGACGACGGCCAGGCAGATACGCAGTATTTT
CDR3: CASRDDGQADTQYF

V: TRBV20-1
size: once
D: NA
J: TRBJ2-1
length: 13
DNA: TGCAGTGCTAGAAAAGGACCAGCGGCGGAGCAGTTCTTC
CDR3: CSARKGPAAEQFF

V: TRBV7-2
size: NA
D: NA
J: TRBJ2-5
length: 14
DNA: TGTGCCAGCAGCGGTCCGCCCGCTAGAGAGACCCAGTACTTC
CDR3: CASSGPPARETQYF

V: TRBV25-1
size: many
D: NA
J: TRBJ2-3
length: 15
DNA: TGTGCCAGCACCCCAGGGCAGCCTAGCACAGATACGCAGTATTTT
CDR3: CASTPGQPSTDTQYF

V: TRBV18
size: few
D: TRBD2
J: TRBJ2-1
length: 11
DNA: TGTGCCAGCTCCCTGTCGGGGGGGCAGTTCTTC
CDR3: CASSLSGGQFF

V: TRBV12-3/TRBV12-4
size: NA
D: NA
J: TRBJ2-6
length: 18
DNA: TGTGCCAGCAGTTCCGGGTCATTTGGGCTGCGGGGGGCCAACGTCCTGACTTTC
CDR3: CASSSGSFGLRGANVLTF

V: TRBV5-1
size: many
D: TRBD2
J: TRBJ2-1
length: 17
DNA: TGCGCCAGCAGCCCGACCTTTACTAGCGGGGGGGCCGTTGAGCAGTTCTTC
CDR3: CASSPTFTSGGAVEQFF

V: TRBV6-2/TRBV6-3
size: NA
D: NA
J: TRBJ2-7
length: 18
DNA: TGTGCCAGCAGTTTTACTTCTTTTCTTGACTCCAGAGCCTACGAGCAGTACTTC
CDR3: CASSFTSFLDSRAYEQYF